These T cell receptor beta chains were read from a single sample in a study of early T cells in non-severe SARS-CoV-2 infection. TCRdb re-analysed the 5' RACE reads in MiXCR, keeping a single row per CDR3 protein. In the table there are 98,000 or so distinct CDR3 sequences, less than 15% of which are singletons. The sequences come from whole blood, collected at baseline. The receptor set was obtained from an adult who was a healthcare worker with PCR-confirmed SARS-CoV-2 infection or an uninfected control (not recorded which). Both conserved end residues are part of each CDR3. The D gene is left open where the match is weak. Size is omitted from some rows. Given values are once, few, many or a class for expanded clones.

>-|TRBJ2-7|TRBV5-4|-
TGTGCCAGCAGCAGGACAGCGGGTACCCACGAGCAGTACTTC
CASSRTAGTHEQYF
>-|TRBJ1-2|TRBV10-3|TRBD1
TGTGCCATACGATTGGGACAGGGGGTTGCTGGCTACACCTTC
CAIRLGQGVAGYTF
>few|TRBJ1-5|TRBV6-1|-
TGTGCCAGCAGGCCGGGACCGACCAGTCAGCCCCAGCATTTT
CASRPGPTSQPQHF
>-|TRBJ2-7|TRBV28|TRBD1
TGTGCCAACAGTCTGGGGACAGTTTACTACGAGCAGTACTTC
CANSLGTVYYEQYF
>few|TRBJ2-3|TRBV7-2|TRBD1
TGTGCCAGCAGCTTAGTGGGGACAGGGTTCACAGATACGCAGTATTTT
CASSLVGTGFTDTQYF
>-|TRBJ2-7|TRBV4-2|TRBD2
TGTGCCAGCAGCCAAGATGCGAGCGGGGTTCCCTACGAGCAGTACTTC
CASSQDASGVPYEQYF
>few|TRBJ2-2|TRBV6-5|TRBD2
TGTGCCAGCTCTGTTAGCGGGGCGAACACCGGGGAGCTGTTTTTT
CASSVSGANTGELFF
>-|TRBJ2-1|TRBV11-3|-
TGTGCCAGCTGTGGGTCGAGCTTGACCTACAATGAGCAGTTCTTC
CASCGSSLTYNEQFF
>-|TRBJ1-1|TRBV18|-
TGTGCCACGGGGAAGGGGATAAACACTGAAGCTTTCTTT
CATGKGINTEAFF
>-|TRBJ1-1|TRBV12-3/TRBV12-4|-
TGTGCCAGCAGACAGGGTGACACTGAAGCTTTCTTT
CASRQGDTEAFF
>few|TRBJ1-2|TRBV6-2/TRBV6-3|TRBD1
TGTGCCAGCAGTCCACGCCCGGACAGGGAAGGAACCTTC
CASSPRPDREGTF
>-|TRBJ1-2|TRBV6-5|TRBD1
TGTGCCAGCAGTTGGTCAGGGGGTAGCTATGGCTACACCTTC
CASSWSGGSYGYTF
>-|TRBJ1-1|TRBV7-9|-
TGTGCCAGCAGCCCCAGATGGGGAACTGAAGCTTTCTTT
CASSPRWGTEAFF
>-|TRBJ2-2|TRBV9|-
TGTGCCAGCAGCTCCACCCTAGCACTAGTTAGCACCGGGGAGCTGTTTTTT
CASSSTLALVSTGELFF
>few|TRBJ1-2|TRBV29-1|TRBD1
TGCAGCGTCCGGGACAGGGTTTGGAACTATGGCTACACCTTC
CSVRDRVWNYGYTF
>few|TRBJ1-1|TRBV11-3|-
TGTGCCAGCAGCTTTCGGGGTGAAGCTTTCTTT
CASSFRGEAFF
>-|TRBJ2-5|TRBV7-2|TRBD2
TGTGCCAGCAGCGGACTAGCGGGGGGGCGCCAGTACTTC
CASSGLAGGRQYF
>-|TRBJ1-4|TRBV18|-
TGTGCCAGCTCACCGACGGGGGCGCGTGAAAAACTGTTTTTT
CASSPTGAREKLFF
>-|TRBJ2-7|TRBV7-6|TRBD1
TGTGCCAGCAGCTTATGGGACAGTTCCTACGAGCAGTACTTC
CASSLWDSSYEQYF
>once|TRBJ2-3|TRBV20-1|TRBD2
TGCAGTGCTACGCCGTACCGTGGCGGGAGGGTTACAGATACGCAGTATTTT
CSATPYRGGRVTDTQYF
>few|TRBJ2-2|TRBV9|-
TGTGCCACCGAGGCGGAGAACACCGGGGAGCTGTTTTTT
CATEAENTGELFF
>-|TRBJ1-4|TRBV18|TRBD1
TGTGCCAGCTCACCCGGACAGGGTGAAAAACTGTTTTTT
CASSPGQGEKLFF
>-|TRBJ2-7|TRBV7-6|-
TGTGCCAGCAGCTTAGTAGAGACCGACTCGGGGGAGCAGTACTTC
CASSLVETDSGEQYF
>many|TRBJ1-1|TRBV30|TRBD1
TGTGCCTCCTCCTCGACAGGGGGCGGGCTCAGGGGCACTGAAGCTTTCTTT
CASSSTGGGLRGTEAFF
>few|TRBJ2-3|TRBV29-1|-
TGCAGCGTTGAGGGGTCGACAGCCTGGGGCACAGATACGCAGTATTTT
CSVEGSTAWGTDTQYF